This T cell receptor (beta chain) was observed in a study of T cell responses to AZD1222 COVID-19 vaccine. On the study more broadly: Investigators merged groups given second doses at roughly 4 or roughly 12 weeks.

Trimming removed 6 bases from V and 4 bases from J, with 10 bases in between. This CDR3 comprises 13 residues. The repertoire was sequenced with immunoSEQ multiplex PCR; TCRdb's copy has only in-frame clones and lacks some. This table has about 130,000 clones, approximately 93% appearing once. Concerning this clone itself: The antigen is unknown.

Study-wide results and limits: As reported, nearly half of all spike-specific TCRs target variant regions that are unmutated. Repertoires were sampled only after the peak T cell response.

This TCR was sampled from an adult in good health. The chain recombines TRBV12-3 or TRBV12-4 with TRBJ1-5; D uncertain. Specimen: peripheral blood, collected on day 0 of AZD1222 vaccination. CDR3 loop: CASRSRGNQPQHF. In DNA form, the CDR3 reads TGTGCCAGCAGGTCAAGAGGGAATCAGCCCCAGCATTTT.